These T cell receptor beta chains were read from a single sample in a study of blood T cells in healthy people across ages. TCRdb processed the 5' RACE reads anew with MiXCR; each CDR3 protein has one entry. The table records over a million distinct CDR3 sequences, approximately 39% of them present only once. The material sequenced was blood. These receptors were collected from a woman under 30 in good health. Each CDR3 is given with its conserved first and last residue. A D gene is named only where the DNA matches it firmly. Not every row has a clone size; where given, it reads once, few, many or a size class.

V gene,J gene,D gene,clone size,CDR3 length,CDR3 DNA,CDR3 protein
TRBV4-1,TRBJ1-2,TRBD1,few,14,TGCGCCAGCAGCCTCTTAGACAGGGGATCTGGCTACACCTTC,CASSLLDRGSGYTF
TRBV4-3,TRBJ2-5,NA,NA,15,TGCGCCAGCAGCCAAGACCCTAGGAGGGGCAATGAGCAGTACTTC,CASSQDPRRGNEQYF
TRBV7-9,TRBJ2-7,NA,few,17,TGTGCCAGCAGCTTAGGGGACCAGAGTCCCTCGTTCCACGAGCAGTACTTC,CASSLGDQSPSFHEQYF
TRBV6-1,TRBJ1-5,NA,NA,15,TGCGCCAGCAGACCACTTCGAGGTATGGATCAGCCCCAGCATTTT,CASRPLRGMDQPQHF
TRBV6-2/TRBV6-3,TRBJ2-1,NA,NA,15,TGTGCCATCAGGGGGGGGAGGGCCGACTGCACTGAGCAGTTCTTC,CAIRGGRADCTEQFF
TRBV7-9,TRBJ2-5,NA,NA,15,TGTGCCAGCAGCTTAGCGCGGCAGGGCATCGAGACCCAGTACTTC,CASSLARQGIETQYF
TRBV5-1,TRBJ1-1,NA,few,12,TGCGCCAGCAGACTCAGAAGCACTGAAGCTTTCTTT,CASRLRSTEAFF
TRBV7-9,TRBJ2-1,TRBD1,many,13,TGTGCCAGCAGCCCACAGGGGAACAATGAGCAGTTCTTC,CASSPQGNNEQFF
TRBV5-1,TRBJ2-1,NA,NA,15,TGCGCCAGCAAAAGGACGCATTTGTCCTACAATGAGCAGTTCTTC,CASKRTHLSYNEQFF
TRBV7-2,TRBJ2-1,NA,many,14,TGTGCCAGCAGCTTAGAGGTCTCCTACAATGAGCAGTTCTTC,CASSLEVSYNEQFF
TRBV12-3/TRBV12-4,TRBJ1-1,TRBD1,few,13,TGTGCGGACAGGAAGACGGGGGGCACTGAAGCTTTCTTT,CADRKTGGTEAFF
TRBV5-1,TRBJ2-7,TRBD1,few,15,TGCGCCAGCAGCTTCGGGACAGGGGGCGTCAACGAGCAGTACTTC,CASSFGTGGVNEQYF